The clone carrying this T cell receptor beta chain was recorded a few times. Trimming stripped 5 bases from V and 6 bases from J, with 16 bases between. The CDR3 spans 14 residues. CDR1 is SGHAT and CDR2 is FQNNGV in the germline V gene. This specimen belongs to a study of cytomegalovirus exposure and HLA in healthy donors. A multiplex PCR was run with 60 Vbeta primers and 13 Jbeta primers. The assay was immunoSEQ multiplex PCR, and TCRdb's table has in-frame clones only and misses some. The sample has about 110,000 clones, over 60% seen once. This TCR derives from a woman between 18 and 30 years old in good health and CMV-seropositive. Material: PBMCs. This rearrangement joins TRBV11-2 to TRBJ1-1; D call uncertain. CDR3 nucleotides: TGTGCCAGCAGCCCCCTCTACGCGTCCGCTGAAGCTTTCTTT. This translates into CASSPLYASAEAFF.